This record looks at one TCR beta chain sequence and its context. No antigen is known for it. No much larger clone is present one base from it, and per-base qualities are unavailable. This entry is derived from a study of identical twins (dated by TCRdb to 2016 to 2017). At the level of the whole study: TCR alpha and beta repertoires from monozygotic twins, unrelated adults of various ages and cord blood were deep-sequenced to test whether fetal clonotypes persist. To rule out contamination, the twin experiments were replicated at different times with different library preparation protocols.

For this chain, trimming is 1 base at the V end and 7 bases at the J end, and the number of junction bases without a gene match is 2. Including the terminal cysteine and phenylalanine, the CDR3 comprises 13 residues. Only the CDR3 part of the read is kept: 39 bases, read in frame from the first base. Per the germline V gene (reference sequence), DFQATT is the CDR1 and SNEGSKA is the CDR2. Libraries were built with 5' RACE. The sequencing machine was an Illumina HiSeq 2000. Template switching added a universal primer binding site, and the final cDNA carried a unique molecular identifier that allowed TCR cDNA molecules to be counted accurately. Specific primers in the conserved constant-segment region were used to synthesize first-strand cDNA for the TCR alpha and beta chains. To control for contamination, each cDNA library was double barcoded with a SMART-Mk sample barcode plus Illumina barcodes. TruSeq adapter sequences, together with Illumina sample barcodes, were added in two successive PCR steps. The TCR alpha and beta cDNA libraries were sequenced on the Illumina HiSeq platform using custom primers. The published analysis was carried out like this. MiGEC was used to process raw reads and extract unique molecular identifiers, and MiXCR was used to find CDR3 positions. For each individual, recombination models were inferred using an EM algorithm with the repgenHMM and IGoR tools. The analysis of shared clonotypes was done with the tcR package in R, with sharing normalized by the product of cloneset sizes. To study raw recombination free of thymic and clonal selection effects, out-of-frame nonproductive sequences were analyzed. TCRdb itself trimmed the public reads at Q25 with fastp, ran MiXCR and retained productive beta chains. Records with the same CDR3 protein are collapsed into one entry carrying the most frequent genes and DNA. What appears here as the V and J calls and clone size reflects TCRdb's work, not the paper's. In all, the sample holds about 530,000 distinct CDR3 sequences, and around 15% of those were seen once. The ten largest clones take up 0.44% of the sample.

Every donor in the study was a healthy Caucasian. The twin cohort comprised three pairs of female monozygotic twins, all aged roughly 18 to 30 years. Positive isolation kits from Invitrogen were used to isolate CD4+ and CD8+ T cell populations. Overall study results and their limits: In monozygotic twins, recombination models systematically underestimated out-of-frame TCR alpha sharing, but the models matched the sharing seen between unrelated individuals. Zero-insertion analyses could be partly confounded by invariant T cells such as MAIT and iNKT, though diverse VJ usage argued against such confounding for most clonotypes. Excess twin sharing in beta out-of-frame sequences was weaker because fewer shared sequences lowered the signal-to-noise ratio. Compared with coincidental sharing between unrelated individuals, an excess of low generation-probability sequences was observed among out-of-frame TCR alpha sequences shared between twins. Fewer insertions were carried by abundant cord blood beta clonotypes, a similar but weaker trend appeared in young adult naive repertoires, and no such trend appeared in memory repertoires. Because the same donors could not be followed over many years, the conclusions relied on cross-sectional statistical analysis.

A further study also used this sample, focusing on yellow fever vaccine responses in identical twins. The second study, in turn, reports: According to the authors, the vaccine-induced T cell response in identical twins seemed to be partly convergent and partly specific to each individual. Focusing on identical twins, the study followed the T cell clones that responded to the vaccine, and did so with precision.

This TCR came from a woman under 30 in good health. The sequencing sample was made of CD4+ T cells sorted from blood. The chain is encoded by TRBV20-1 joined to TRBJ2-2; the junction holds 8 bases that match TRBD1. The CDR3 region: CSARGTGSGELFF. The DNA reads as follows: TGCAGTGCTAGAGGGACAGGGAGCGGGGAGCTGTTTTTT.